These T cell receptor beta chains were read from a single sample in a study of OX40 agonist ivuxolimab in advanced cancers. TCRdb's table, derived via immunoSEQ multiplex PCR, lists solely in-frame clones and lacks some. The repertoire has 57,000 or so clones, more than 90% of them found once; the top ten carry 0.62%. The source was CD4+ or CD8+ T cells sorted from blood, collected in a trial of the OX40 agonist ivuxolimab. The origin of the receptors is an adult with an advanced solid tumor such as melanoma, head and neck, liver or kidney cancer. CDR3s include the opening cysteine and the closing phenylalanine or tryptophan. D genes are given only for firm matches. Some rows mark clone size as missing; the rest say once, few, many or name a class of expanded clone.

v_call	clone_size	d_call	j_call	cdr3_aa	cdr3_nt
TRBV5-4	NA	TRBD1	TRBJ2-7	CASSLKTGGSYEQYF	TGTGCCAGCAGCTTGAAGACAGGGGGCTCCTACGAGCAGTACTTC
TRBV19	NA	NA	TRBJ2-7	CASSRSRSSSSEQYF	TGTGCCAGTAGTCGGTCCAGGTCGTCCTCGTCCGAGCAGTACTTC
TRBV5-8	NA	NA	TRBJ2-1	CASSLVLALEQFF	TGTGCCAGCAGCTTGGTGCTAGCCTTAGAGCAGTTCTTC
TRBV11-2	NA	NA	TRBJ2-1	CASSLFMDEQFF	TGTGCCAGCAGCTTGTTTATGGATGAGCAGTTCTTC
TRBV5-1	NA	NA	TRBJ2-5	CASSLFSDETQYF	TGCGCCAGCAGCTTGTTCAGCGACGAGACCCAGTACTTC
TRBV19	few	NA	TRBJ2-7	CASSLGRRGEQYF	TGTGCCAGTAGTCTGGGCCGTCGGGGCGAGCAGTACTTC
TRBV13	NA	TRBD2	TRBJ2-1	CASSPPTSGGAHNEQFF	TGTGCCAGCAGCCCCCCGACTAGCGGGGGGGCCCACAATGAGCAGTTCTTC
TRBV7-7	NA	NA	TRBJ2-2	CASSSGTTGELFF	TGTGCTAGCAGCTCCGGGACCACCGGGGAGCTGTTTTTT
TRBV29-1	NA	TRBD2	TRBJ2-7	CSVETIRSGIGEQYF	TGCAGCGTTGAAACGATACGGAGCGGGATCGGAGAGCAGTACTTC
TRBV7-6	NA	NA	TRBJ2-5	CASSFSGQLGETQYF	TGTGCCAGCAGCTTCTCGGGCCAGCTGGGGGAGACCCAGTACTTC
TRBV18	NA	TRBD2	TRBJ2-1	CASSPLAGGDEQFF	TGTGCCAGCTCACCTCTAGCTGGGGGGGATGAGCAGTTCTTC
TRBV11-1	NA	TRBD1	TRBJ2-5	CASGQGYRETQYF	TGTGCATCGGGACAGGGTTACCGAGAGACCCAGTACTTC
TRBV11-1	NA	NA	TRBJ1-3	CASSHTGTSVGNTIYF	TGTGCCAGCAGCCACACCGGGACTTCTGTCGGAAACACCATATATTTT
TRBV25-1	NA	TRBD2	TRBJ2-2	CATTGLARGELFF	TGTGCCACCACCGGACTAGCGCGGGGGGAGCTGTTTTTT
TRBV6-1	NA	NA	TRBJ1-6	CASNRDSPPALHF	TGTGCCAGCAACAGGGACTCCCCACCGGCCCTCCACTTT
TRBV30	NA	TRBD1	TRBJ1-1	CAWSVQGLMNTEAFF	TGTGCCTGGAGTGTACAGGGGCTCATGAACACTGAAGCTTTCTTT
TRBV5-6	NA	TRBD2	TRBJ2-7	CASSWREGPNSYEQYF	TGTGCCAGCAGTTGGAGGGAGGGGCCTAACTCCTACGAGCAGTACTTC
TRBV18	NA	TRBD2	TRBJ2-3	CASSPLQGLAGGSDTQYF	TGTGCCAGCTCACCGCTACAAGGGCTAGCGGGAGGATCAGATACGCAGTATTTT
TRBV19	NA	TRBD1	TRBJ2-3	CASSQGQGTDTQYF	TGTGCCAGTAGTCAGGGACAGGGCACAGATACGCAGTATTTT
TRBV11-2	NA	TRBD1	TRBJ2-4	CASSSLGTENIQYF	TGTGCCAGCAGCTCACTAGGGACAGAAAACATTCAGTACTTC
TRBV2	NA	NA	TRBJ2-7	CASSQEVHSYEQYF	TGTGCCAGCAGCCAGGAGGTTCACTCTTACGAGCAGTACTTC
TRBV6-6	NA	TRBD1	TRBJ1-4	CASRRGQGAQKLFF	TGTGCCAGCAGAAGGGGGCAGGGGGCGCAAAAACTGTTTTTT
TRBV19	once	NA	TRBJ1-3	CASSKRDSGNTIYF	TGTGCCAGTAGTAAGAGGGATTCTGGAAACACCATATATTTT
TRBV4-1	NA	NA	TRBJ2-1	CASSQAGVSYNEQFF	TGCGCCAGCAGCCAAGCCGGGGTCTCCTACAATGAGCAGTTCTTC
TRBV18	NA	TRBD1	TRBJ2-5	CASSRTGGEETQYF	TGTGCCAGCTCACGGACAGGGGGCGAAGAGACCCAGTACTTC
TRBV9	once	TRBD2	TRBJ2-5	CASSVGASGSETQYF	TGTGCCAGCAGCGTAGGTGCTAGCGGGAGTGAGACCCAGTACTTC
TRBV19	NA	TRBD1	TRBJ2-2	CASRDRVNTGELFF	TGTGCCAGTAGGGACAGGGTGAACACCGGGGAGCTGTTTTTT
TRBV11-3	NA	NA	TRBJ2-2	CASSGMSPPPGELFF	TGTGCCAGCAGCGGAATGTCACCCCCCCCCGGGGAGCTGTTTTTT
TRBV9	once	NA	TRBJ2-1	CASSVGLVHEQFF	TGTGCCAGCAGCGTAGGGCTAGTCCATGAGCAGTTCTTC
TRBV30	NA	NA	TRBJ1-2	CAWSGDARYGYTF	TGTGCCTGGAGTGGGGACGCCAGATATGGCTACACCTTC
TRBV5-1	NA	NA	TRBJ2-7	CASRATDGSEQYF	TGCGCCAGCAGAGCGACAGACGGAAGCGAGCAGTACTTC
TRBV9	NA	NA	TRBJ2-5	CASSPPGGEETQYF	TGTGCCAGCAGCCCCCCAGGGGGGGAGGAGACCCAGTACTTC
TRBV5-1	once	NA	TRBJ1-4	CASSSDSSNEKLFF	TGCGCCAGCAGTTCGGACAGCTCAAATGAAAAACTGTTTTTT